Sequencing of this TCR beta chain was carried out in a study of T cell repertoires in cytomegalovirus infection. The CDR3 length is 16 residues. V dropped 5 bases and J dropped 7; count of bases not matched to a gene: 9. The germline V gene has CDR1 DFQATT and CDR2 SNEGSKA (reference sequence). TCRdb reprocessed the reads via MiXCR and lists one record per CDR3 protein. The profile shows hundreds of thousands of distinct CDR3 sequences, about 11% of them singletons. The chain has TRBV20-1 and TRBJ2-1; TRBD2 agrees at 15 bases. Sequenced sample: PBMCs. The clonotype originates from a human donor in good health (CMV status not recorded). Some clones in this sample may be carry-over from other donors' samples. This CDR3 is CSAPPGTSGGRNEQFF. The CDR3 coding sequence is TGCAGTGCTCCCCCCGGGACTAGCGGGGGGCGGAATGAGCAGTTCTTC.